This T cell receptor (beta chain) was retrieved from a study of CD8+ T cells in alopecia areata. General study points: Relative to normal scalp, lesional scalp, especially alopecia totalis/universalis, showed higher clonality.

This CDR3 is built from 14 residues. Germline V CDR1 and CDR2: SGHVS, FQNEAQ. The germline V and J ends were trimmed by 5 bases and 2 bases, with 12 bases remaining between them. This sample's treatment: oral pan-JAK inhibitor, 5-10 mg twice daily. PBMCs yielded sorted CD4+ and CD8+ T cells. It was cDNA, reverse transcribed from extracted RNA, that served as the sequencing template. Assay: immunoSEQ multiplex PCR; the TCRdb copy retains only in-frame clones and omits some. Of more than 200,000 clones detected, roughly 44% appear once; the ten largest clones hold roughly 2.6%. This clone was seen many times. The antigen remains unidentified.

Sequenced here: CD4+ T cells sorted from blood, sampled at roughly week 38, from a patient treated with tofacitinib. The TCR was taken from a human donor with alopecia areata. This sequence joins TRBV7-8 and TRBJ2-5, with D perhaps matching TRBD2 (6 bases). Here the CDR3 reads CASSGTGAQETQYF. CDR3 nucleotides: TGTGCCAGCAGCGGGACGGGAGCACAAGAGACCCAGTACTTC. The variable domain in full, completed from reference TRBV7-8 and TRBJ2-5, reads GAGVSQSPRYKVAKRGQDVALRCDPISGHVSLFWYQQALGQGPEFLTYFQNEAQLDKSGLPSDRFFAERPEGSVSTLKIQRTQQEDSAVYLCASSGTGAQETQYFGPGTRLLVL.